These 32 T cell receptor beta chains originate from one sample sequenced in a study of blood T cell repertoires in COVID-19. TCRdb's table, derived via immunoSEQ multiplex PCR, lists solely in-frame clones and lacks some. The data show around 250,000 clones, more than 70% seen once. The source material was peripheral blood. The receptor source for this set is a man older than 75 with acute or convalescent COVID-19.

The chain recombines TRBV9 with TRBJ2-5; TRBD1 matches at 9 bases. In germline, CDR1 is SGDLS, CDR2 YYNGEE. The CDR3 consists of 15 residues. The junction had 9 bases not matched to a gene; V was cut back by 4 bases and J by 5 bases. Written as DNA, the CDR3 is TGTGCCAGCAGCCGGTCGGGACAGGGTGTTGAGACCCAGTACTTC. Residues: CASSRSGQGVETQYF.

The chain recombines TRBV7-9 with TRBJ1-1, with 10 bases fitting TRBD1. CDR1 is SEHNR and CDR2 is FQNEAQ in the germline V gene (reference sequence). This CDR3 comprises 17 residues. The V gene end was trimmed by 4 bases and the J gene end by 1 base; junction bases not matched to a gene: 9. In nucleotides, the CDR3 is TGTGCCAGCAGCTCGACAGGGGGCGATCCGGGGAACACTGAAGCTTTCTTT. This encodes CASSSTGGDPGNTEAFF. Together with reference TRBV7-9 and TRBJ1-1, the CDR3 gives the full variable domain: DTGVSQNPRHKITKRGQNVTFRCDPISEHNRLYWYRQTLGQGPEFLTYFQNEAQLEKSRLLSDRFSAERPKGSFSTLEIQRTEQGDSAMYLCASSSTGGDPGNTEAFFGQGTRLTVV.

This chain joins TRBV30 and TRBJ2-3; perhaps TRBD2 as D (5 bases). CDR1 is GTSNPN, CDR2 SVGIG, per germline (reference sequence). Trimming removed 0 bases from V and 1 base from J, with 11 bases in between. This CDR3 has 15 residues. CDR3 in amino acids: CAWSVRTGGTDTQYF. The CDR3, as DNA: TGTGCCTGGAGTGTCAGGACTGGAGGCACAGATACGCAGTATTTT.

The chain carries TRBV2 and TRBJ2-1; D may be TRBD1 (6 bases). Germline CDR1 SNHLY, CDR2 FYNNEI. V shed 4 bases and J shed 2 bases, with 15 bases lying between them. The CDR3 totals 16 residues. The CDR3 region is CASSVDLDSAYNEQFF. For the CDR3, the DNA is TGTGCCAGCAGTGTAGATTTGGACAGCGCCTACAATGAGCAGTTCTTC.

The chain couples TRBV19 to TRBJ2-1, with 9 bases identical to TRBD1. The CDR3 is 15 residues long. Germline CDR1 LNHDA, CDR2 SQIVND (reference sequence). The V and J ends lost 3 bases and 2 bases, in that order; junction bases with no gene match: 2. CDR3 in DNA: TGTGCCAGTAGTATGGGACAGGGTGCCTACAATGAGCAGTTCTTC. It translates to CASSMGQGAYNEQFF.

The chain has TRBV21-1 and TRBJ1-2; TRBD1 is the table's D call and was not checked against the DNA. TRBV21-1 is listed as a pseudogene. The CDR3 extends over 16 amino acids. CDR3 bases: TGTGCCAGCAGCAAAAGGCAGGACAGGGGGCCATATGGCTACACCTTC. It encodes CASSKRQDRGPYGYTF.

This chain joins TRBV27 and TRBJ2-6, with a tentative D call TRBD1 (6 bases). The CDR3 is 18 amino acids. The germline V gene has CDR1 MNHEY and CDR2 SMNVEV (reference sequence). Trimming took 6 bases from V and 0 from J, leaving 18 bases between them. The CDR3 region is CASSPRSVTGSGANVLTF. CDR3 nucleotide sequence: TGTGCCAGCAGCCCTCGCTCCGTGACAGGCTCTGGGGCCAACGTCCTGACTTTC.

V usage is TRBV2 and J usage is TRBJ2-5; tentatively, D is TRBD2 (6 bases). With 2 bases removed from V and 2 bases from J, the gap between germline ends came to 15 bases. The CDR3 has 16 amino acids. Germline values: CDR1 SNHLY, CDR2 FYNNEI. The CDR3 DNA reads as TGTGCCAGCAGTGAAAGGCGGGCGGGAACTCAAGAGACCCAGTACTTC. Its translation is CASSERRAGTQETQYF.

Only a few counts were recorded for this clone. J is TRBJ2-3 and V is TRBV7-2; no clear D gene. The CDR3 totals 13 residues. The V and J ends lost 3 bases and 0 bases respectively, with 4 bases between them. The germline V gene has CDR1 SGHTA and CDR2 FQGNSA. The CDR3 DNA reads as TGTGCCAGCAGCTTTATCAGCACAGATACGCAGTATTTT. It specifies CASSFISTDTQYF.

The V and J genes are TRBV3-1 (or the pseudogene TRBV3-2) and TRBJ2-1; 7 nucleotides line up with TRBD2. V trimming: 3 bases; J trimming: 0 bases; junction bases outside the gene matches: 8. The CDR3 runs 17 residues. Germline CDR1 reads LGHDT; CDR2 reads YNNKEL (reference sequence). CDR3: CASSHTVAGGSYNEQFF. The CDR3 DNA follows: TGTGCCAGCAGCCACACCGTAGCGGGTGGCTCCTACAATGAGCAGTTCTTC.

The chain uses TRBV13 and TRBJ1-4; possibly TRBD1 for D (5 bases). Trimming took off 5 bases at V and 5 bases at J, with 18 bases between the two ends. CDR3 length equals 16 residues. The germline CDR1 and CDR2 sequences are PRHDT and FYEKMQ (reference sequence). CDR3 amino acids: CASSPGLSFGNEKLFF. The CDR3 DNA reads as TGTGCCAGCAGCCCAGGGTTGTCGTTTGGAAATGAAAAACTGTTTTTT.

The chain couples TRBV7-2 to TRBJ2-5, with 8 nucleotides matching TRBD1. This CDR3 is 14 amino acids long. From germline, CDR1 is SGHTA and CDR2 FQGNSA. V was clipped by 5 bases and J by 4 bases; unmatched bases: 6. The CDR3, as DNA: TGTGCCAGCAGCATCCGGACAGGGACAGAGACCCAGTACTTC. It encodes CASSIRTGTETQYF.

This chain connects TRBV25-1 to TRBJ2-3; D remains unclear. V was trimmed by 5 bases and J by 2 bases, leaving 5 bases between them. In germline, CDR1 is MGHDK, CDR2 SYGVNS. This CDR3 comprises 12 residues. The CDR3 region is CASSSYTDTQYF. Here the CDR3 DNA reads TGTGCCAGCAGTTCTTACACAGATACGCAGTATTTT.

CDR3 loop: CASSSGGIVYF. The CDR3 bases are TGTGCCAGCAGCTCCGGAGGGATCGTGTACTTC. The chain joins TRBV5-6 to TRBJ2-7, with D perhaps TRBD2 (6 bases). This CDR3 spans 11 amino acids. Trimming shortened V by 3 bases and J by 12 bases, and 13 bases separated the two germline ends. CDR1 is SGHDT and CDR2 is YYEEEE in the germline V gene.

In DNA form, the CDR3 reads TGTGCCAGCAGCTTGGCCGTCGGGGACAATGAGCAGTTCTTC. Protein product: CASSLAVGDNEQFF. The chain recombines TRBV5-4 with TRBJ2-1; a weak D match, TRBD2 (5 bases). The CDR3 sequence is 14 residues long. V lost 0 bases and J 5 bases, leaving 9 bases between the germline ends. Germline CDR1 SGHNT, CDR2 YYREEE (reference sequence).

This chain connects TRBV7-8 to TRBJ1-2, with 7 bases aligning to TRBD1. Germline V gene sequence: CDR1 SGHVS, CDR2 FQNEAQ. The CDR3 has 17 residues. V trimming: 5 bases; J trimming: 2 bases; junction bases outside the gene matches: 14. CDR3 DNA sequence: TGTGCCAGCAGCCGACAACAAGCGACGACAGGGAACTATGGCTACACCTTC. As protein: CASSRQQATTGNYGYTF.

This clone was found once. The J gene is TRBJ1-3, the V gene TRBV5-1; 7 bases are a match to TRBD1. The V gene end was trimmed by 4 bases and the J gene end by 0 bases; junction bases not matched to a gene: 7. Germline V gene lookup returns CDR1 SGHRS and CDR2 YFSETQ. This CDR3 region has 16 residues. CDR3 protein: CASSQDPGGSGNTIYF. CDR3 nucleotide sequence: TGCGCCAGCAGCCAGGACCCAGGGGGCTCTGGAAACACCATATATTTT.

The gene calls are TRBV7-9 and TRBJ2-5, with D perhaps TRBD1 (5 bases). The V and J ends lost 5 bases and 0 bases respectively, with 10 bases between them. Germline CDR1 is SEHNR and CDR2 is FQNEAQ (reference sequence). The CDR3 has 14 residues. In nucleotides, the CDR3 is TGTGCCAGCAGCAAGACAGAGTACCAAGAGACCCAGTACTTC. Its translation: CASSKTEYQETQYF.

V is TRBV18 and J is TRBJ1-3, with D possibly TRBD1 on 5 matching bases. V was clipped by 0 bases and J by 1 base, with 16 bases between them. The CDR3 consists of 18 residues. Germline-derived CDR1 and CDR2 are KGHSH and LQKENI. CDR3: CASSPPQGIGSSGNTIYF. In DNA, the CDR3 is TGTGCCAGCTCACCACCCCAGGGAATTGGGTCATCTGGAAACACCATATATTTT.

This chain connects TRBV11-1 to TRBJ2-1, with TRBD1 identical over 8 bases. The CDR3 totals 15 residues. Germline V gene data show CDR1 as SGHAT and CDR2 as FQDESV (reference sequence). V lost 2 bases and J lost 5; bases outside the gene matches: 5. The DNA for the CDR3 is TGTGCCAGCAGCTTAATCAGGGGGCTAGACAATGAGCAGTTCTTC. Amino acids: CASSLIRGLDNEQFF.

This chain uses TRBV4-1 with TRBJ2-1; 7 nucleotides agree with TRBD1. Germline CDR1 MGHRA, CDR2 YSYEKL. Trimming took 1 base from V and 0 from J; bases not matched to a gene: 0. This CDR3 is built from 15 residues. The CDR3 reads CASSQGQGSYNEQFF. Here the CDR3 DNA reads TGCGCCAGCAGCCAAGGACAGGGCTCCTACAATGAGCAGTTCTTC.

The chain employs TRBV19 and TRBJ1-2; D remains ambiguous. The CDR3 runs to 13 residues. The V gene lost 1 base and the J gene lost 4 bases, with 7 bases spanning the gap. In germline, CDR1 is LNHDA, CDR2 SQIVND (reference sequence). The chain's CDR3 is CASSIGRSYGYTF. The CDR3 DNA is TGTGCCAGTAGTATAGGCCGGTCCTATGGCTACACCTTC.

V usage is TRBV5-1 and J usage is TRBJ1-1; 8 bases align to TRBD1. Germline V gene sequence: CDR1 SGHRS, CDR2 YFSETQ. Trimming took 7 bases from V and 0 from J; bases not matched to a gene: 5. The CDR3 spans 14 residues. The CDR3 spells CASVGTGLNTEAFF. CDR3 in DNA: TGCGCCAGCGTCGGGACAGGATTGAACACTGAAGCTTTCTTT.

The V call is TRBV5-1, the J call TRBJ2-7, with D hard to call. The germline V gene has CDR1 SGHRS and CDR2 YFSETQ. V dropped 1 base and J dropped 4 bases, with 12 bases sitting between them. This CDR3 region has 14 residues. CDR3 sequence reads: CASSLSTEEYEQYF. The DNA for the CDR3 is TGCGCCAGCAGCTTGAGTACAGAAGAATACGAGCAGTACTTC. The full variable domain, in which reference TRBV5-1 and TRBJ2-7 provide the parts outside the CDR3, is KAGVTQTPRYLIKTRGQQVTLSCSPISGHRSVSWYQQTPGQGLQFLFEYFSETQRNKGNFPGRFSGRQFSNSRSEMNVSTLELGDSALYLCASSLSTEEYEQYFGPGTRLTVT.

The V call is TRBV7-2, the J call TRBJ1-3, with D uncertain. The germline CDR1 and CDR2 sequences are SGHTA and FQGNSA. V gave up 5 bases and J gave up 0 bases, with 8 bases separating them. This CDR3 region has 14 residues. CDR3 protein: CASSLYPSGNTIYF. The CDR3 bases are TGTGCCAGCAGCCTCTACCCCTCTGGAAACACCATATATTTT.

This clone came up many times. V usage is TRBV28 and J usage is TRBJ2-1; 8 nucleotides line up with TRBD1. Germline-derived CDR1 and CDR2 are MDHEN and SYDVKM. The V gene end was trimmed by 2 bases and the J gene end by 1 base; junction bases not matched to a gene: 13. The CDR3 runs to 19 residues. The CDR3 region has the DNA TGTGCCAGCAGTTTAGGGTCAGGGGGCTTTTTAGGGTCCTACAATGAGCAGTTCTTC. This sequence encodes CASSLGSGGFLGSYNEQFF.

The chain couples TRBV9 to TRBJ1-3; no clear D. The ends were cut back, 0 bases at V and 8 bases at J, with 9 bases in the middle. Germline V CDR1 and CDR2: SGDLS, YYNGEE. This CDR3 region has 13 residues. CDR3 region: CASSVAGGDTIYF. In DNA, the CDR3 is TGTGCCAGCAGCGTAGCTGGAGGCGACACCATATATTTT.

The chain uses TRBV5-1 and TRBJ2-2; 11 bases are a match to TRBD2. V gave up 5 bases and J gave up 4 bases; unmatched junction bases: 4. The CDR3 is 15 residues long. Germline lookup yields CDR1 SGHRS and CDR2 YFSETQ. The CDR3 region has the DNA TGCGCCAGCAGACCTCTAGCGGGGGGCACCGGGGAGCTGTTTTTT. This encodes CASRPLAGGTGELFF.

V is TRBV28 and J is TRBJ1-1, with D tentatively TRBD1 (5 bases). This CDR3 region has 13 residues. The germline gives CDR1 MDHEN, CDR2 SYDVKM. The CDR3 DNA follows: TGTGCTTGTGGGGCAGGGCAGAGAACTGAAGCTTTCTTT. Residues: CACGAGQRTEAFF.

The chain has TRBV4-1 and TRBJ2-1, with 7 bases lining up with TRBD2. Trimming removed 2 bases from V and 0 bases from J; junction bases left unmatched: 7. The CDR3 length is 17 residues. CDR1 and CDR2 from the germline V gene are MGHRA and YSYEKL. For the CDR3, the DNA is TGCGCCAGCAGCCAATCTCCTACGGGAGGCTCCTACAATGAGCAGTTCTTC. This encodes CASSQSPTGGSYNEQFF.

The rearrangement uses TRBV5-1 and TRBJ2-7; 7 bases map to TRBD1. V lost 1 base and J lost 3; bases outside the gene matches: 7. This CDR3 comprises 15 residues. From germline, CDR1 is SGHRS and CDR2 YFSETQ. DNA for the CDR3: TGCGCCAGCAGCTTGTTCGGGACAGACTACTACGAGCAGTACTTC. This translates into CASSLFGTDYYEQYF.

As DNA, the CDR3 is TGCGCCAGCAGCTGGGGACAGGGTGATCAGCCCCAGCATTTT. Protein sequence: CASSWGQGDQPQHF. The V and J genes are TRBV5-1 and TRBJ1-5; 9 nucleotides align to TRBD1. V trimming: 3 bases; J trimming: 5 bases; junction bases outside the gene matches: 3. The CDR3 extends over 14 amino acids. Germline V gene data show CDR1 as SGHRS and CDR2 as YFSETQ.